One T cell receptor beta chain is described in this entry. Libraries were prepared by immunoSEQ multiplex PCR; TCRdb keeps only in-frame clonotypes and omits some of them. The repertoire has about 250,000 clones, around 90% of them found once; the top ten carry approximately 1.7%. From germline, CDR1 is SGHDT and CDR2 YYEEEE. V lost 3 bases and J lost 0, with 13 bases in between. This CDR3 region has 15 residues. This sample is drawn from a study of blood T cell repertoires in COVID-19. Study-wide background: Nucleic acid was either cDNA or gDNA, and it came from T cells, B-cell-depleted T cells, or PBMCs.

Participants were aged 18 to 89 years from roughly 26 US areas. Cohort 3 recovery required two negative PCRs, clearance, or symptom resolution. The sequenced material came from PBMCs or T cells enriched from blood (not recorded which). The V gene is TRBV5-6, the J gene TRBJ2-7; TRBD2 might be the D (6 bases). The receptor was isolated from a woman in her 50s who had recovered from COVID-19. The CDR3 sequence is CASSWGDSRSYEQYF. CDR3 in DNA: TGTGCCAGCAGCTGGGGGGACTCGCGCTCCTACGAGCAGTACTTC.